One TCR beta chain is described in this entry. CDR3 length: 13 residues. V was cut by 3 bases and J by 1 base, with 3 bases left in between. Germline-derived CDR1 and CDR2 are MDHEN and SYDVKM. This sample is part of a study of blood T cell repertoires in COVID-19. Measured with immunoSEQ multiplex PCR; TCRdb has only the in-frame clones, and not every one. The sample records 250,000 to 350,000 clones, 65% to 85% being singletons. The sample was peripheral blood. The J gene is TRBJ2-2, the V gene TRBV28; D not certain. This clonotype originated in a person aged 70 to 85 with COVID-19, enrolled during active disease. This CDR3 reads CASSFKNTGELFF. CDR3 DNA: TGTGCCAGCAGTTTTAAGAACACCGGGGAGCTGTTTTTT.